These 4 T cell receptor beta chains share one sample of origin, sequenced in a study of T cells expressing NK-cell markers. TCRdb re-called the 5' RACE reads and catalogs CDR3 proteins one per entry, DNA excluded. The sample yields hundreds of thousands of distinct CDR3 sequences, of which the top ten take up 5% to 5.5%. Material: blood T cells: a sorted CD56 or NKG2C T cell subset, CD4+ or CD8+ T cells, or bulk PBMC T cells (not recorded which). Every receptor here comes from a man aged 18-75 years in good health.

The CDR3 loop reads CSAPQRSHEKLFF. The chain has TRBV20-1 and TRBJ1-4; TCRdb designates TRBD1, a call that cannot be tested without DNA. This CDR3 has 13 amino acids. Germline-derived CDR1 and CDR2 are DFQATT and SNEGSKA (reference sequence).

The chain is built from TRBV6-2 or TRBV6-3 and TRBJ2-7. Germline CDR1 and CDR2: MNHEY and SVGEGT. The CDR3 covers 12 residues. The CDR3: CASSYVGIEQYF.

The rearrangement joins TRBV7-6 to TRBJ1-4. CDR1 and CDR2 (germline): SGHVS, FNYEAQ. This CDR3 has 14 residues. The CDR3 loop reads CASSFNHRYEKLFF. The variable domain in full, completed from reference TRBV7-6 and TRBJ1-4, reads GAGVSQSPRYKVTKRGQDVALRCDPISGHVSLYWYRQALGQGPEFLTYFNYEAQQDKSGLPNDRFSAERPEGSISTLTIQRTEQRDSAMYRCASSFNHRYEKLFFGSGTQLSVL.

CDR3 region: CASSRGGTSGGSYNEQFF. This chain uses TRBV3-1 with TRBJ2-1; without DNA, the TCRdb call of TRBD2 cannot be checked. The CDR3 length is 18 residues. Germline loops: CDR1 LGHDT, CDR2 YNNKEL (reference sequence).